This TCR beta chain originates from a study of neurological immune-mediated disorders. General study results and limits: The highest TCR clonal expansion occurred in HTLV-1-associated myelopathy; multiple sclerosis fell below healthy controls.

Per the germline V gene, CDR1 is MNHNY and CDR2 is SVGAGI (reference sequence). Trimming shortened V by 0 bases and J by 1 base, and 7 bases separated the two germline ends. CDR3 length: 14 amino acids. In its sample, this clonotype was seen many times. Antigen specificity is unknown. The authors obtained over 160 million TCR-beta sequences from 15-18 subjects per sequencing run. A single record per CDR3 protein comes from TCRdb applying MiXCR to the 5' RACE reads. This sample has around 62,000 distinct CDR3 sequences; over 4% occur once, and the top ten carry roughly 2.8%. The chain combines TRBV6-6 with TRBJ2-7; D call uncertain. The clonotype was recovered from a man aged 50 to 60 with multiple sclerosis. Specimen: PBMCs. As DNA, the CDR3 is TGTGCCAGCAGTTACTCACGTACTTCCTACGAGCAGTACTTC. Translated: CASSYSRTSYEQYF.